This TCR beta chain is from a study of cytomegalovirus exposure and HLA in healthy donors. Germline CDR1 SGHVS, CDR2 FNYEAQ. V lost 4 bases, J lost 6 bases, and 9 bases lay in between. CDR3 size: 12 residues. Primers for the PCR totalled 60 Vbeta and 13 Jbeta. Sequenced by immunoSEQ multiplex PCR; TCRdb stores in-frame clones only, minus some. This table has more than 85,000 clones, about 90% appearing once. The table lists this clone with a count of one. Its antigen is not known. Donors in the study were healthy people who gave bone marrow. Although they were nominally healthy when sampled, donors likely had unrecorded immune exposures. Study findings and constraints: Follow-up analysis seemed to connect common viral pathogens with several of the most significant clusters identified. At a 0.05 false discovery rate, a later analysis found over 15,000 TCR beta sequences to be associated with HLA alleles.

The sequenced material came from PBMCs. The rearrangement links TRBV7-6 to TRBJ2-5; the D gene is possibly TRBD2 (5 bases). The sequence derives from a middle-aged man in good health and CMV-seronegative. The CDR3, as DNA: TGTGCCAGCAGCTCGAGGGAAAAGACCCAGTACTTC. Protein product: CASSSREKTQYF.